This T cell receptor beta chain was found in a study of blood T cell repertoires in COVID-19. Study-level background: The samples span acute and convalescent COVID-19 from the United States, Italy and Spain.

Germline V gene data show CDR1 as MDHEN and CDR2 as SYDVKM. V lost 3 bases and J lost 5, with 17 bases in between. The CDR3 is 15 amino acids. As processed by the authors: Researchers report that nucleated cell counts were estimated from reference gene primer amplification. Repertoires were generated with immunoSEQ multiplex PCR, while TCRdb's copy carries only in-frame clones and drops some. V and J calls and clone size follow that table, whereas D and trimming were derived from the DNA. The sample has some 83,000 clones, 88% seen once; the top ten hold about 0.51%. The gene calls are TRBV28 and TRBJ2-7; weak D call: TRBD1 (7 bases). Sequencing was carried out using peripheral blood. The sequence came from a man in his 60s with acute or convalescent COVID-19. In nucleotides, the CDR3 is TGTGCCAGCAGTTTCCCAGGGGGGATTCGAGACGAGCAGTACTTC. Translating it yields CASSFPGGIRDEQYF.